The 5 T cell receptor beta chains in this list originate from one sample, sequenced in a study of persistence of HIV-infected CD4 T cells. No antigen is known for these receptors. An overlapping HIV-1 Gag peptide pool stimulated these cells at approximately 0.91 ug/peptide/mL. CD40L/CD69 double-negative CD45RO-high memory CD4+ T cells were collected. The immunoSEQ assay was version 4, run in survey mode. Sequencing was performed with immunoSEQ multiplex PCR; in TCRdb, only in-frame clones are kept and a portion is missing. The data show over 40,000 clones, with 70% to 80% seen just once and 14% held by the top ten. The specimen was CD4+ T cells sorted from PBMCs after roughly 20-hour stimulation, collected from a patient who received antiretroviral therapy. All receptors come from an adult man with HIV who was CMV-seropositive.

The rearrangement joins TRBV9 to TRBJ2-3; 7 nucleotides align to TRBD2. This CDR3 has 15 amino acids. V lost 7 bases to trimming and J lost 2 bases; unmatched junction nucleotides: 10. Germline V gene lookup returns CDR1 SGDLS and CDR2 YYNGEE. The CDR3 DNA reads as TGTGCCAGCGGCACGGGCGGGAGTATCACAGATACGCAGTATTTT. Its translation is CASGTGGSITDTQYF.

The J gene is TRBJ2-7, the V gene TRBV19; TRBD1 matches at 9 bases. The CDR3 contains 16 residues. J lost 2 bases, V lost 6 bases, and 11 bases had no gene match. In germline, CDR1 is LNHDA, CDR2 SQIVND (reference sequence). The CDR3 loop reads CASRRTGVGGTYEQYF. The CDR3 DNA reads as TGTGCCAGTAGAAGGACAGGGGTCGGGGGGACCTACGAGCAGTACTTC. The full variable domain, with the rest looked up from reference TRBV19 and TRBJ2-7, is DGGITQSPKYLFRKEGQNVTLSCEQNLNHDAMYWYRQDPGQGLRLIYYSQIVNDFQKGDIAEGYSVSREKKESFPLTVTSAQKNPTAFYLCASRRTGVGGTYEQYFGPGTRLTVT.

V is TRBV2 and J is TRBJ1-1, with unresolved D. Germline CDR1 reads SNHLY; CDR2 reads FYNNEI. There are 11 residues in the CDR3. Trimming stripped 6 bases from V and 3 bases from J, with 5 bases between. CDR3 coding DNA: TGTGCCAGCAGGCGGGACACTGAAGCTTTCTTT. This encodes CASRRDTEAFF.

This clone occurred a few times. The chain employs TRBV30 and TRBJ1-3; 10 positions agree with TRBD1. V lost 3 bases, J lost 1 base, and 6 bases stayed unmatched. There are 16 residues in the CDR3. CDR1 and CDR2 (germline): GTSNPN, SVGIG (reference sequence). The CDR3 protein is CAWRPRDRGSGNTIYF. The CDR3 DNA sequence: TGTGCCTGGAGACCCCGGGACAGGGGATCTGGAAACACCATATATTTT.

The chain carries TRBV7-8 and TRBJ1-1; maybe TRBD1 (6 bases). Trimming pared 2 bases from V and 12 bases from J, leaving 10 bases between. This CDR3 is 11 amino acids long. Germline V gene data show CDR1 as SGHVS and CDR2 as FQNEAQ. The chain's CDR3 is CASSLTGTPFF. For the CDR3, the DNA is TGTGCCAGCAGCTTAACAGGGACGCCTTTCTTT.